Listed below are T cell receptor beta chains from one sample, sequenced in a study of blood T cell repertoires in COVID-19. Profiling relied on immunoSEQ multiplex PCR, and the TCRdb table lists in-frame clones only, not all of them. Altogether tens of thousands of clones are present, roughly 83% being singletons, with the ten largest covering 20% to 30%. The sample taken for sequencing was peripheral blood. These receptors all come from a human donor with acute or convalescent COVID-19. The donor label of this sample is uncertain. Each CDR3 is given with its conserved first and last residue. D genes are given only for firm matches. Size tells how often a clone was seen (once, few, many) or the class of an expanded clone, and some rows leave it out.

>TRBV7-9|few|-
CASSLKGTGELFF
>TRBV18|-|-
CASSTAGGANYGYTF
>TRBV6-2/TRBV6-3|-|-
CASSYSAEETQYF
>TRBV3-1/TRBV3-2|-|-
CASSQEARRQAYEQYF
>TRBV28|-|TRBD1
CASSYSDRDYQPQHF
>TRBV14|-|-
CASSQSSSGANVLTF
>TRBV19|-|TRBD1
CASSIEATGAGELFF
>TRBV6-6|-|TRBD1
CASIGQGYSPLHF
>TRBV3-1/TRBV3-2|-|TRBD1
CASSQEYGQGYEKLFF
>TRBV28|few|TRBD1
CATHRTGGKSPLHF
>TRBV9|-|TRBD1
CASSGPSGQGGNTIYF
>TRBV19|-|TRBD1
CASSRQGGYQHF
>TRBV28|once|-
CASSYPDGRFYSNQPQHF
>TRBV6-1|few|-
CASSEAGHSNQPQHF
>TRBV5-1|-|TRBD1
CASRARDRGRETQYF
>TRBV3-1/TRBV3-2|-|-
CASSQDSHGGNEQFF
>TRBV5-1|-|-
CASSFLGAEIIGNEQFF
>TRBV7-2|-|-
CASSFRTDYTEAFF
>TRBV3-1/TRBV3-2|-|TRBD1
CASSPRGRGLSPLHF
>TRBV11-2|-|TRBD2
CASSPIAGGVYEQYF
>TRBV30|-|-
CAWSVGGGNEKLFF
>TRBV10-3|-|-
CAISSTGLGDGYTF
>TRBV6-1|-|TRBD1
CASSETGNTGYGYTF
>TRBV10-2|-|-
CASSDPVGGAEAFF
>TRBV6-5|-|TRBD1
CASSYDRVGAQPQHF
>TRBV24-1|-|-
CATSDLTSPNYNEQFF
>TRBV3-1/TRBV3-2|once|-
CASSQGRHTDTQYF
>TRBV4-1|-|-
CASRPTVAYDTEAFF
>TRBV7-3|-|-
CASSLTFMGSSYNEQFF
>TRBV28|once|TRBD1
CASSSPGTGESNSPLHF
>TRBV3-1/TRBV3-2|-|TRBD2
CASSQTSGRGGADTQYF